The T cell receptor beta chain under discussion was sequenced for a study of vaccination effects on CD4 cells after COVID-19. The authors isolated CD4+ T cells after around nine days of culture. Subjects were given two BNT162b2 or mRNA-1273 vaccine doses. The table lists this clone with a few counts. Its specificity is not known. Data came from immunoSEQ multiplex PCR; TCRdb stores just in-frame clones and leaves some out. The table records about 40,000 clones, about 67% of them present only once. Germline-derived CDR1 and CDR2 are MNHEY and SVGAGI. V dropped 2 bases and J dropped 5; count of bases not matched to a gene: 6. This CDR3 has 15 amino acids.

The sequence was obtained from a human donor who received a COVID-19 vaccine. The specimen comprised CD4+ T cells from PBMCs cultured without peptide, sampled after COVID-19 vaccination. The chain is built from TRBV6-5 and TRBJ2-7, with TRBD1 matching over 10 bases. CDR3 in amino acids: CASSYKGQGMNEQYF. CDR3 nucleotide sequence: TGTGCCAGCAGTTACAAGGGACAGGGGATGAACGAGCAGTACTTC.